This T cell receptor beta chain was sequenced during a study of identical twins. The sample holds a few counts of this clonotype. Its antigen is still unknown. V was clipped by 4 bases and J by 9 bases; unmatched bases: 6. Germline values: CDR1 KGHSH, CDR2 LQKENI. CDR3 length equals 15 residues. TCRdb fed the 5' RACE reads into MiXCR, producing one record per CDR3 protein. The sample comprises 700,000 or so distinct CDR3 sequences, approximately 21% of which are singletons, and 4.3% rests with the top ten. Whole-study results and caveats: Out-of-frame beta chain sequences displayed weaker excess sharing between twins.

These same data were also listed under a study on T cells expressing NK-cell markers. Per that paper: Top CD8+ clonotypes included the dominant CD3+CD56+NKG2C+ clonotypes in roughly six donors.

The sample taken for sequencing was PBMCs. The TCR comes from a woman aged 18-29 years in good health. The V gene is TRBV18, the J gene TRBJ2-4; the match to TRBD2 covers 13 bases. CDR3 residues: CASSRGLAGEVIQYF. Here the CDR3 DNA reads TGTGCCAGCTCACGAGGACTAGCGGGAGAAGTCATTCAGTACTTC.